This record covers a single T cell receptor beta chain. The antigen remains unidentified. Germline V lookup: CDR1 SGHDT, CDR2 YYEEEE. V lost 3 bases to trimming and J lost 10 bases; unmatched junction nucleotides: 9. This CDR3 is built from 13 residues. Time point noted: peripheral blood 6 weeks after treatment start. The diagnosis in patients was locally advanced or metastatic urothelial carcinoma. These data belong to a study of PD-L1 blockade in urothelial cancer. As for the study in general: The analyses of blood took place 3 weeks (second dose) and 6 weeks after treatment start. Reported median T cell count for blood samples was 120,000 to 150,000. Study observations and caveats: Prediction of better survival came from below-median pretreatment blood TCR clonality.

The assay was immunoSEQ multiplex PCR, and TCRdb's table has in-frame clones only and misses some. The sample includes roughly 100,000 clones, 83% of them seen just once. The V gene is TRBV5-6, the J gene TRBJ1-1; the match to TRBD1 covers 7 bases. Sequenced material: PBMCs, taken around atezolizumab (anti-PD-L1) treatment. This clonotype was sampled from a man in his 70s with urothelial cancer. The DNA of the CDR3 is TGTGCCAGCAGCTCGACAGGGAAAGGGATAGCTTTCTTT. Protein: CASSSTGKGIAFF.